This T cell receptor beta chain was obtained from a study of shared T cell receptors in the human thymus. Assay: immunoSEQ multiplex PCR; the TCRdb copy retains only in-frame clones and omits some. The sample consists of 640,000 or so clones, about 90% of them appearing once. Per germline, CDR1 SGHDN and CDR2 FVKESK. CDR3 length equals 14 residues. Trimming took off 0 bases at V and 7 bases at J, with 12 bases between the two ends. A further study also used this sample, focusing on human thymus T cells. That work states: There appeared to be biased usage of V and J genes in thymic and blood repertoires.

This receptor was identified in a boy less than two years old with a congenital heart defect. The sequencing sample was made of thymocytes. The genes are TRBV14 and TRBJ2-5, with D maybe TRBD1 (6 bases). This CDR3 is CASSQEAGVGTQYF. CDR3 nucleotides: TGTGCCAGCAGCCAAGAGGCAGGGGTGGGGACCCAGTACTTC.